The source of this TCR beta chain is a study of CD8+CD57+ T cells in acquired aplastic anemia. Across the study: Sorted CD4+ and CD8+ cells gave an average of roughly 3.2 ug of DNA. Healthy donors had, on average, roughly 9.8 million reads for their CD4+ cells. Study-wide findings and caveats: Controls and patients did not differ significantly in CD8+ Simpson's diversity.

CDR1 is MGHDK and CDR2 is SYGVNS in the germline V gene. Trimming stripped 4 bases from V and 7 bases from J, with 20 bases between. There are 15 residues in the CDR3. A single count supports this clonotype. Its cognate antigen is unknown. TCR beta VDJ and CDR3 profiling used genomic DNA as template. TCRdb re-called the reads through MiXCR, storing one row per CDR3 protein. The data contain 95,000 to 120,000 distinct CDR3 sequences, around half of them singletons. The chain carries TRBV25-1 and TRBJ2-7; D possibly corresponds to TRBD1 (8 bases). Material for sequencing was sorted CD4+, CD8+, or CD8+CD57+ T cells (not recorded which) from PBMCs. This clonotype was obtained from a human donor in good health, serving as a control. CDR3 sequence: CASSGGGRGPEEQYF. The CDR3 DNA sequence: TGTGCCAGCAGTGGGGGGGGCAGGGGGCCTGAAGAGCAGTACTTC.